The 24 T cell receptor beta chains below were found in one sample sequenced in a study of blood T cell repertoires in COVID-19. Data came from immunoSEQ multiplex PCR; TCRdb stores just in-frame clones and leaves some out. Found here are over 30,000 clones, approximately 82% of them singletons; the top ten hold roughly 14%. Sequenced sample: peripheral blood. The receptors come from a man older than 75 with active or convalescent COVID-19.

This chain connects TRBV3-1 (or the pseudogene TRBV3-2) to TRBJ2-5, with TRBD2 matching 9 bases. V was pared by 0 bases and J by 3 bases, with 23 bases of the junction left unmatched. The germline gives CDR1 LGHDT, CDR2 YNNKEL (reference sequence). The CDR3 is made up of 22 amino acids. CDR3: CASSQEREAGGPQHNTEETQYF. CDR3 in DNA: TGTGCCAGCAGCCAAGAAAGAGAAGCGGGAGGACCACAACATAATACGGAAGAGACCCAGTACTTC.

The chain has TRBV28 and TRBJ1-1; no clear D gene. This CDR3 has 15 amino acids. The V gene's germline CDR1 is MDHEN and CDR2 SYDVKM. V lost 3 bases and J 3 bases, leaving 14 bases between the germline ends. The CDR3 reads CASSLSSTGDTEAFF. The CDR3 nucleotides are TGTGCCAGCAGTTTGTCCAGTACGGGAGACACTGAAGCTTTCTTT.

This chain links TRBV28 with TRBJ2-7; D uncertain. CDR3 length: 12 residues. Trimming pared 5 bases from V and 6 bases from J, leaving 11 bases between. Germline CDR1 MDHEN, CDR2 SYDVKM. In DNA, the CDR3 is TGTGCCAGCAGTCTAACCTCGCCCGAGCAGTACTTC. Translating gives CASSLTSPEQYF.

The J gene is TRBJ1-4, the V gene TRBV6-5; D call uncertain. The CDR3 sequence is 13 residues long. V lost 8 bases, J lost 7 bases, and 14 bases lay in between. CDR1 and CDR2 from the germline V gene are MNHEY and SVGAGI. CDR3 loop: CASSPRSGEKLFF. The CDR3 nucleotides are TGTGCCAGCTCTCCTCGAAGCGGTGAAAAACTGTTTTTT.

This clone was picked up a small number of times. The J gene is TRBJ2-3, the V gene TRBV29-1; 11 nucleotides align to TRBD2. CDR1 SQVTM and CDR2 ANQGSEA come from the germline V gene. This CDR3 comprises 17 residues. The J segment lost 1 base and the V segment lost 1 base, leaving 7 bases of the junction unmatched. The CDR3 region is CSVEVGSGRGRTDTQYF. The DNA for the CDR3 is TGCAGCGTTGAAGTGGGTAGCGGGAGGGGACGCACAGATACGCAGTATTTT.

V and J are TRBV28 and TRBJ2-7; the match to TRBD1 covers 10 bases. This CDR3 contains 14 residues. Germline CDR1 MDHEN, CDR2 SYDVKM. Trimming removed 4 bases from V and 3 bases from J; junction bases left unmatched: 3. The chain's CDR3 is CASSSGTGDYEQYF. CDR3 DNA sequence: TGTGCCAGCAGTTCCGGGACAGGGGACTACGAGCAGTACTTC.

CDR3 sequence (DNA): TGTGCCATCAGTTTTGGGGACAGGGATAAAGAGACCCAGTACTTC. It specifies CAISFGDRDKETQYF. This rearrangement joins TRBV10-3 to TRBJ2-5; 9 bases are a match to TRBD1. Trimming removed 5 bases from V and 3 bases from J; junction bases left unmatched: 7. The germline gives CDR1 ENHRY, CDR2 SYGVKD. The CDR3 spans 15 residues.

This chain links TRBV4-2 with TRBJ2-3, with TRBD2 identical over 7 bases. Germline V lookup: CDR1 LGHNA, CDR2 YNFKEQ. With 0 bases clipped from V and 2 bases from J, the junction kept 5 bases outside the gene matches. This CDR3 has 16 amino acids. For the CDR3, the DNA is TGTGCCAGCAGCCAAGAAGAGGGAGGGATCACAGATACGCAGTATTTT. This codes for CASSQEEGGITDTQYF.

In its sample, this clone was seen once. The chain combines TRBV3-1 (or the pseudogene TRBV3-2) with TRBJ2-7, with TRBD2 matching 7 bases. Germline CDR1 LGHDT, CDR2 YNNKEL (reference sequence). V gave up 4 bases and J gave up 5 bases; unmatched junction bases: 17. The CDR3 sequence is 17 residues long. The CDR3 loop reads CASSPTSGWREFDEQYF. The CDR3 bases are TGTGCCAGCAGCCCCACGTCCGGGTGGCGGGAGTTCGACGAGCAGTACTTC.

The chain carries TRBV25-1 and TRBJ2-5, with no clear D. The germline V gene has CDR1 MGHDK and CDR2 SYGVNS. V was clipped by 6 bases and J by 3 bases, with 14 bases between them. The CDR3 spans 14 residues. The CDR3 protein is CASRSGLAEETQYF. CDR3 bases: TGTGCCAGCAGAAGTGGATTGGCGGAAGAGACCCAGTACTTC. Complete variable domain (other parts from reference TRBV25-1 and TRBJ2-5): EADIYQTPRYLVIGTGKKITLECSQTMGHDKMYWYQQDPGMELHLIHYSYGVNSTEKGDLSSESTVSRIRTEHFPLTLESARPSHTSQYLCASRSGLAEETQYFGPGTRLLVL.

This clone was detected only a few times. This chain joins TRBV29-1 and TRBJ2-2, with TRBD1 matching over 11 bases. The germline V gene has CDR1 SQVTM and CDR2 ANQGSEA. The CDR3 contains 16 residues. V lost 3 bases, J lost 2 bases, and 5 bases stayed unmatched. The CDR3 region is CSVDSGTGGNTGELFF. For the CDR3, the DNA is TGCAGCGTTGATTCTGGGACAGGGGGAAACACCGGGGAGCTGTTTTTT.

This sequence joins TRBV25-1 and TRBJ2-3; TRBD2 matches at 8 bases. J gave up 2 bases and V 2 bases, and 3 bases lay outside the gene matches. The germline CDR1 and CDR2 sequences are MGHDK and SYGVNS. The CDR3 has 15 residues. The CDR3 reads CASSEEAGATDTQYF. In DNA, the CDR3 is TGTGCCAGCAGTGAAGAAGCGGGAGCCACAGATACGCAGTATTTT. Together with reference TRBV25-1 and TRBJ2-3, the CDR3 gives the full variable domain: EADIYQTPRYLVIGTGKKITLECSQTMGHDKMYWYQQDPGMELHLIHYSYGVNSTEKGDLSSESTVSRIRTEHFPLTLESARPSHTSQYLCASSEEAGATDTQYFGPGTRLTVL.

The rearrangement joins TRBV19 to TRBJ1-1; D not certain. V lost 4 bases, J lost 5 bases, and 20 bases lay in between. The CDR3 contains 16 residues. Per germline, CDR1 LNHDA and CDR2 SQIVND (reference sequence). CDR3 loop: CASSTLRTQKITEAFF. Written as DNA, the CDR3 is TGTGCCAGTAGTACCCTTAGAACACAGAAAATAACTGAAGCTTTCTTT.

The V call is TRBV29-1, the J call TRBJ2-6; 10 nucleotides line up with TRBD1. This CDR3 is 17 amino acids long. Germline trimming cut 6 bases from V and 1 base from J; bases unmatched to any gene: 9. The V gene's germline CDR1 is SQVTM and CDR2 ANQGSEA. The CDR3 protein is CSVGTTGGASGANVLTF. CDR3 nucleotides: TGCAGCGTCGGAACGACAGGGGGCGCGTCTGGGGCCAACGTCCTGACTTTC.

The chain uses TRBV2 and TRBJ2-2; unclear D gene. The germline CDR1 and CDR2 sequences are SNHLY and FYNNEI. CDR3 length: 12 residues. Trimming took off 8 bases at V and 1 base at J, with 5 bases between the two ends. CDR3 residues: CASGVNTGELFF. The CDR3, as DNA: TGTGCCAGCGGAGTGAACACCGGGGAGCTGTTTTTT.

V gene TRBV24-1 combines with J gene TRBJ2-5, with D unresolved. CDR3 length: 13 residues. Trimming pared 6 bases from V and 5 bases from J, leaving 12 bases between. Per germline, CDR1 KGHDR and CDR2 SFDVKD. CDR3 bases: TGTGCCACCAGTTATCAGCACGGGGAGACCCAGTACTTC. Its protein product is CATSYQHGETQYF.

This chain uses TRBV4-3 with TRBJ2-2; the D is unclear. V lost 1 base to trimming and J lost 6 bases, with 9 bases between them. There are 14 residues in the CDR3. Germline V gene data show CDR1 as LGHNA and CDR2 as YSLEER. This CDR3 is CASSQVRVSGELFF. CDR3 coding DNA: TGCGCCAGCAGCCAAGTCCGGGTTTCCGGGGAGCTGTTTTTT.

V is TRBV19 and J is TRBJ2-1, with a weak D call TRBD2 (6 bases). This CDR3 is 15 amino acids long. Germline CDR1 reads LNHDA; CDR2 reads SQIVND (reference sequence). V was cut by 7 bases and J by 0 bases, with 13 bases left in between. The CDR3 DNA reads TGTGCCAGTACCCTGGACGGGAGCTCCTACAATGAGCAGTTCTTC. Protein product: CASTLDGSSYNEQFF.

The rearrangement links TRBV24-1 to TRBJ2-3; 10 bases fit TRBD2. Trimming took 6 bases from V and 4 from J; bases not matched to a gene: 12. From germline, CDR1 is KGHDR and CDR2 SFDVKD. The length of the CDR3 is 17 residues. This CDR3 is CATSPPLAGDTPDTQYF. CDR3 nucleotides: TGTGCCACCAGTCCTCCGCTAGCGGGAGATACTCCAGATACGCAGTATTTT.

The chain uses TRBV10-3 and TRBJ2-3; TRBD2 matches at 8 bases. V dropped 8 bases and J dropped 3; count of bases not matched to a gene: 10. Germline CDR1 is ENHRY and CDR2 is SYGVKD. This CDR3 has 15 residues. CDR3 sequence reads: CAIGFITSGTDTQYF. The CDR3 DNA is TGTGCCATCGGTTTTATAACTAGCGGAACAGATACGCAGTATTTT.

The chain joins TRBV6-1 to TRBJ2-1; 12 nucleotides line up with TRBD1. Unmatched junction bases numbered 15, after V lost 2 bases and J lost 1 base. The CDR3 has 21 residues. From germline, CDR1 is MNHNS and CDR2 SASEGT. DNA of the CDR3: TGTGCCAGCAGTGAATTGCTGGGACAGGGGGCTCTCCGCCTTTCCTACAATGAGCAGTTCTTC. This codes for CASSELLGQGALRLSYNEQFF.

The CDR3 DNA follows: TGTGCCAGCCGGACTAGCGGGAGGGCCTACGAGCAGTACTTC. Its translation: CASRTSGRAYEQYF. The V and J genes are TRBV28 and TRBJ2-7; 15 bases are shared with TRBD2. The CDR3 extends over 14 amino acids. CDR1 and CDR2 (germline): MDHEN, SYDVKM. Trimming at V came to 8 bases and at J to 2 bases, leaving 1 base not matched to a gene. Based on the CDR3 plus reference TRBV28 and TRBJ2-7, the full variable domain is DVKVTQSSRYLVKRTGEKVFLECVQDMDHENMFWYRQDPGLGLRLIYFSYDVKMKEKGDIPEGYSVSREKKERFSLILESASTNQTSMYLCASRTSGRAYEQYFGPGTRLTVT.

This clone occurred a few times. The chain links TRBV7-9 to TRBJ2-2; D is perhaps TRBD2 (6 bases). Germline V gene data show CDR1 as SEHNR and CDR2 as FQNEAQ (reference sequence). The CDR3 is 16 amino acids. Trimming pared 5 bases from V and 5 bases from J, leaving 18 bases between. This CDR3 is CASSPTSLGWTGELFF. The CDR3 DNA follows: TGTGCCAGCAGCCCTACTAGCTTGGGTTGGACCGGGGAGCTGTTTTTT.

V is TRBV7-6 and J is TRBJ1-1; maybe TRBD1 (5 bases). Trimming left V 5 bases short and J 1 base short, with 17 bases between. The CDR3 is 16 amino acids. Germline-derived CDR1 and CDR2 are SGHVS and FNYEAQ. CDR3 sequence: CASSTTAALRNTEAFF. The CDR3 coding sequence is TGTGCCAGCAGCACGACAGCTGCTTTAAGGAACACTGAAGCTTTCTTT.